The entry below describes one TCR beta chain. Germline CDR1 and CDR2: LNHDA and SQIVND (reference sequence). With 6 bases removed from V and 7 bases from J, the gap between germline ends came to 9 bases. There are 11 residues in the CDR3. Profiled with immunoSEQ multiplex PCR; TCRdb holds only in-frame clones, not every one. The sample carries 240,000 or so clones, roughly nine tenths recorded once. The data are from a study of blood T cell repertoires in COVID-19. Study as a whole: Material from acute and convalescent COVID-19 was sourced from the United States, Italy and Spain. T cells, B-cell-depleted T cells, or PBMCs provided the cDNA or gDNA that served as material.

The material sequenced was peripheral blood. J is TRBJ1-1 and V is TRBV19; maybe TRBD1 (5 bases). The source of this sequence is a man in his 60s with acute or convalescent COVID-19. CDR3 DNA: TGTGCCAGTAGGGACACCGATGAAGCTTTCTTT. It is translated as CASRDTDEAFF.